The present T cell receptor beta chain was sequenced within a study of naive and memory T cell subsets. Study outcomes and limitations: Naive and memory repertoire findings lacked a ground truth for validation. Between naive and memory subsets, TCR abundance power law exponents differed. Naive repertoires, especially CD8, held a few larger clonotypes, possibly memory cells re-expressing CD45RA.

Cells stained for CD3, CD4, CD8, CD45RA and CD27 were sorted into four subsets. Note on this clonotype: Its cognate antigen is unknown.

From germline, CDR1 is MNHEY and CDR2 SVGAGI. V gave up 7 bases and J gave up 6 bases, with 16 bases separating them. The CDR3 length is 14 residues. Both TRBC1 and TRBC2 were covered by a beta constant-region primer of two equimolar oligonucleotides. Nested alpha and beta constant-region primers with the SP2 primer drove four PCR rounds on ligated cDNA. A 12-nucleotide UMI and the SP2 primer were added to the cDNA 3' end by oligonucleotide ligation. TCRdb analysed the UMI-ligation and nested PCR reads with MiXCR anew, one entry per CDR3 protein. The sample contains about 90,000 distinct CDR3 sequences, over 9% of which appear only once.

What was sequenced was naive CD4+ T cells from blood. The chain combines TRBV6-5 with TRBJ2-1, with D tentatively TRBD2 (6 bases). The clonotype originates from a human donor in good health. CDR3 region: CASTPGVLSNEQFF. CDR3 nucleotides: TGTGCCAGCACTCCGGGAGTCCTAAGCAATGAGCAGTTCTTC.